The 27 T cell receptor beta chains in this list originate from one sample, sequenced in a study of regulatory T cells in long-lasting Graves disease (dated by TCRdb to the early 2020s). Library preparation used multiplex PCR. Sequencing used an Illumina HiSeq 4000. CDR3 regions were amplified by Arm-PCR with iRepertoire HTBI primers to construct TCR beta libraries. TCRdb redid the processing of the public reads, applying fastp at Q25 and MiXCR, and retained in-frame beta chains. Rows with one shared CDR3 protein collapse into an entry with the most common genes and DNA. The sample records 580,000 or so distinct CDR3 sequences, more than 15% of which are singletons. Around 13% of the sample rests with the top ten. The time point label here, explained by the study, means: newly diagnosed GD, antithyroid drugs for less than 3 months. For both TCR sequencing and RNA sequencing, RNA was extracted from PBMCs using TRIzol.

These data were likewise used in another study, on T cells in Graves' hyperthyroidism and ophthalmopathy.

The specimen was peripheral blood mononuclear cells (PBMCs), collected at new diagnosis, from a patient treated with antithyroid drugs. These receptors all come from a man younger than 35 with Graves disease. Donor details come from another sample of the same person, matched by shared clones.

This clonotype was detected once. The junction differs from germline at one of its ends, possibly a read error. The V and J genes are TRBV7-9 and TRBJ1-1, with D perhaps matching TRBD1 (6 bases). This CDR3 is 18 amino acids long. Germline CDR1 reads SEHNR; CDR2 reads FQNEAQ (reference sequence). CDR3 protein: CASSLARGQNNMNTETFF. The CDR3 bases are TGTGCCAGCAGCTTAGCGAGAGGACAGAATAATATGAACACTGAAACTTTCTTT.

This clonotype was seen ten or more times. V is TRBV2 and J is TRBJ2-6; TRBD1 is a possible D gene (5 bases). Trimming removed 6 bases from V and 0 bases from J, with 9 bases in between. The CDR3 has 15 residues. Germline V gene sequence: CDR1 SNHLY, CDR2 FYNNEI. CDR3 in amino acids: CASRPDSSGANVLTF. CDR3 bases: TGTGCCAGCAGGCCAGACAGCTCTGGGGCCAACGTCCTGACTTTC.

The V and J genes are TRBV5-4 and TRBJ1-1, with D maybe TRBD1 (5 bases). Per germline, CDR1 SGHNT and CDR2 YYREEE (reference sequence). V was shortened by 5 bases and J by 1 base, with 12 bases between the two germline ends. The CDR3 sequence is 14 residues long. The CDR3 sequence: CASRDQGGNTEAFF. As DNA, the CDR3 is TGTGCCAGCAGGGATCAGGGCGGGAACACTGAAGCTTTCTTT.

Ten or more counts support this clonotype. This CDR3 is CASSYSTGALAEQYF. CDR3 coding DNA: TGTGCCAGCAGTTACTCTACGGGAGCTTTGGCCGAGCAGTACTTC. This chain uses TRBV27 with TRBJ2-7, with a weak D call TRBD2 (6 bases). The CDR3 length is 15 residues. V was clipped by 4 bases and J by 6 bases, with 19 bases between them. CDR1 and CDR2 from the germline V gene are MNHEY and SMNVEV (reference sequence).

The chain has TRBV7-9 and TRBJ2-5, with 11 bases identical to TRBD1. The junction had 9 bases not matched to a gene; V was cut back by 4 bases and J by 2 bases. The CDR3 sequence is 17 residues long. CDR1 SEHNR and CDR2 FQNEAQ come from the germline V gene (reference sequence). In nucleotides, the CDR3 is TGTGCCAGCAGCTCCCTAGGACAGGGGGCGCGTCAAGAGACCCAGTACTTC. Its protein is CASSSLGQGARQETQYF. The full variable domain, completed using reference TRBV7-9 and TRBJ2-5, is DTGVSQNPRHKITKRGQNVTFRCDPISEHNRLYWYRQTLGQGPEFLTYFQNEAQLEKSRLLSDRFSAERPKGSFSTLEIQRTEQGDSAMYLCASSSLGQGARQETQYFGPGTRLLVL.

This clonotype was counted many times. The CDR3 DNA reads as TGTGCCCGTGGGAGGGGCTACACAGATACGCAGTATTTT. Its protein is CARGRGYTDTQYF. The chain employs TRBV2 and TRBJ2-3, with 7 bases matching TRBD2. J gave up 2 bases and V 11 bases, and 7 bases lay outside the gene matches. The CDR3 extends over 13 amino acids. CDR1 is SNHLY and CDR2 is FYNNEI in the germline V gene.

This clonotype was seen many times. The V call is TRBV11-2, the J call TRBJ2-1; 8 bases map to TRBD2. Trimming took 5 bases from V and 3 from J; bases not matched to a gene: 6. Germline CDR1 SGHAT, CDR2 FQNNGV. The CDR3 is 15 amino acids. CDR3 in DNA: TGTGCCAGCAGCCACGGGACTAGAGACTACAATGAGCAGTTCTTC. Translating gives CASSHGTRDYNEQFF.

There are many counts of this clonotype. The J gene is TRBJ2-7, the V gene TRBV2; the match to TRBD2 covers 11 bases. V lost 3 bases to trimming and J lost 3 bases; unmatched junction nucleotides: 4. CDR1 and CDR2 (germline): SNHLY, FYNNEI. The CDR3 has 15 amino acids. As DNA, the CDR3 is TGTGCCAGCAGTGACCAACTAGCGGGAGTCTACGAGCAGTACTTC. It encodes CASSDQLAGVYEQYF.

Many counts were recorded for this clonotype. The chain carries TRBV15 and TRBJ2-3, with D possibly matching TRBD2 (6 bases). The V end lost 3 bases, the J end lost 2 bases, and 9 bases lay between the germline ends. CDR3 length: 14 residues. The germline V gene has CDR1 LNHNV and CDR2 YYDKDF (reference sequence). Here the CDR3 DNA reads TGTGCCACCAGCAGCGAGGGACTCACAGATACGCAGTATTTT. Translating it yields CATSSEGLTDTQYF.

The chain has TRBV29-1 and TRBJ2-1; D is uncertain. The CDR3 is 11 residues long. From germline, CDR1 is SQVTM and CDR2 ANQGSEA. The ends were cut back, 0 bases at V and 7 bases at J, with 4 bases in the middle. CDR3 sequence (DNA): TGCAGCGTTGAAGACCCGAATGAGCAGTTCTTC. Its protein is CSVEDPNEQFF.

This clonotype was found many times. The chain has TRBV11-2 and TRBJ2-7; D unclear. V was clipped by 0 bases and J by 3 bases, with 12 bases between them. Germline V gives CDR1 SGHAT, CDR2 FQNNGV. This CDR3 region has 15 residues. CDR3 protein: CASSLDRPSVYEQYF. In DNA form, the CDR3 reads TGTGCCAGCAGCTTAGATAGGCCCTCAGTCTACGAGCAGTACTTC. Based on the CDR3 plus reference TRBV11-2 and TRBJ2-7, the full variable domain is EAGVAQSPRYKIIEKRQSVAFWCNPISGHATLYWYQQILGQGPKLLIQFQNNGVVDDSQLPKDRFSAERLKGVDSTLKIQPAKLEDSAVYLCASSLDRPSVYEQYFGPGTRLTVT.

The genes are TRBV20-1 and TRBJ1-4; tentatively, D is TRBD1 (5 bases). V was pared by 6 bases and J by 8 bases, with 13 bases between. The CDR3 has 12 amino acids. Germline-derived CDR1 and CDR2 are DFQATT and SNEGSKA (reference sequence). The CDR3 here is CSAGGNNEKLFF. The DNA of the CDR3 is TGCAGTGCGGGGGGTAATAACGAAAAACTGTTTTTT.

This clonotype has a count of ten or more. V and J are TRBV7-6 and TRBJ2-7; tentative D call: TRBD1 (5 bases). Trimming shortened V by 1 base and J by 1 base, and 11 bases separated the two germline ends. Germline V gives CDR1 SGHVS, CDR2 FNYEAQ. This CDR3 comprises 15 residues. Here the CDR3 reads CASSLGQLGSYEQYF. CDR3 sequence (DNA): TGTGCCAGCAGCTTAGGACAGCTCGGATCCTACGAGCAGTACTTC.

V is TRBV3-1 and J is TRBJ2-7, with 9 bases matching TRBD1. Germline V gene data show CDR1 as LGHDT and CDR2 as YNNKEL (reference sequence). V shed 4 bases, J shed 2 bases, and the junction held 15 bases outside the gene matches. This CDR3 spans 18 amino acids. The CDR3 protein is CASSRSGTGFSSAYEQYF. CDR3 DNA: TGTGCCAGCAGCCGCTCCGGGACAGGGTTCTCATCTGCCTACGAGCAGTACTTC.

The chain links TRBV27 to TRBJ1-2; D unclear. This CDR3 has 13 amino acids. CDR1 and CDR2 (germline): MNHEY, SMNVEV (reference sequence). Trimming shortened V by 4 bases and J by 2 bases, and 8 bases separated the two germline ends. CDR3 loop: CASSSDANYGYTF. The CDR3 region has the DNA TGTGCCAGCAGTTCGGACGCCAACTATGGCTACACCTTC.

This clonotype was counted at least ten times. This chain links TRBV12-3 or TRBV12-4 with TRBJ1-1, with 8 bases that match TRBD1. Trimming at V came to 6 bases and at J to 3 bases, leaving 6 bases not matched to a gene. This CDR3 has 14 residues. The DNA of the CDR3 is TGTGCCAGCAGAATACAGGGGGTGGACACTGAAGCTTTCTTT. Translation: CASRIQGVDTEAFF.

This clonotype was seen ten or more times. The rearrangement uses TRBV5-1 and TRBJ2-1, with TRBD2 matching 12 bases. This CDR3 is 18 amino acids long. The J segment lost 5 bases and the V segment lost 4 bases, leaving 13 bases of the junction unmatched. CDR1 is SGHRS, CDR2 YFSETQ, per germline. CDR3 DNA: TGCGCCAGCAGCCCTAGCCCCCCGGGACTAGCGGGCCACAATGAGCAGTTCTTC. Translating it yields CASSPSPPGLAGHNEQFF.

This clonotype was seen a handful of times. V and J are TRBV12-3 or TRBV12-4 and TRBJ1-6, with a possible D match to TRBD1 (5 bases). The CDR3 extends over 13 amino acids. V lost 6 bases, J lost 10 bases, and 13 bases lay in between. CDR3: CASSGRAGSPLHF. DNA for the CDR3: TGTGCCAGCAGCGGCAGGGCAGGATCACCCCTCCACTTT.

Many counts were recorded for this clonotype. V usage is TRBV28 and J usage is TRBJ2-7; TRBD2 matches 7 bases. CDR3 length: 16 residues. The junction had 14 bases not matched to a gene; V was cut back by 2 bases and J by 7 bases. Germline V gives CDR1 MDHEN, CDR2 SYDVKM. The CDR3, as DNA: TGTGCCAGCAGTTTACGCGCCCCGCGGGGGTCCTGGGAGCAGTACTTC. Translating gives CASSLRAPRGSWEQYF.

This clonotype has more than one count but fewer than ten. The genes are TRBV5-1 and TRBJ2-1; the D call may be TRBD1 or TRBD2 (5 bases each). Germline lookup yields CDR1 SGHRS and CDR2 YFSETQ. V gave up 7 bases and J gave up 2 bases, with 13 bases separating them. The CDR3 contains 14 residues. CDR3 region: CASGRDPTYNEQFF. In nucleotides, the CDR3 is TGCGCCAGCGGCCGGGACCCCACCTACAATGAGCAGTTCTTC.

In its sample, this clonotype was seen a few times. V and J are TRBV30 and TRBJ2-3, with TRBD2 identical over 10 bases. This CDR3 spans 13 amino acids. Germline lookup yields CDR1 GTSNPN and CDR2 SVGIG (reference sequence). The trim removed 3 bases at V and 5 bases at J, leaving 2 bases unmatched. CDR3 bases: TGTGCCTGGAGCGTAGCGGGAGGAGATACGCAGTATTTT. It encodes CAWSVAGGDTQYF.

This clonotype was seen ten or more times. The rearrangement uses TRBV7-9 and TRBJ2-7; 9 bases align to TRBD1. The V gene end was trimmed by 5 bases and the J gene end by 7 bases; junction bases not matched to a gene: 15. The CDR3 covers 16 residues. The germline V gene encodes CDR1 SEHNR and CDR2 FQNEAQ (reference sequence). The CDR3 DNA is TGTGCCAGCAGCCCCCCAGAGGGACAGGGCACGAGAGAGCAGTACTTC. This translates into CASSPPEGQGTREQYF. Together with reference TRBV7-9 and TRBJ2-7, the CDR3 gives the full variable domain: DTGVSQNPRHKITKRGQNVTFRCDPISEHNRLYWYRQTLGQGPEFLTYFQNEAQLEKSRLLSDRFSAERPKGSFSTLEIQRTEQGDSAMYLCASSPPEGQGTREQYFGPGTRLTVT.

This clonotype was picked up many times. The genes are TRBV5-1 and TRBJ2-5; TRBD1 is a possible D gene (6 bases). V dropped 4 bases and J dropped 3 bases, with 13 bases sitting between them. Germline-derived CDR1 and CDR2 are SGHRS and YFSETQ. The CDR3 contains 14 residues. CDR3 region: CASSTPGAEETQYF. The CDR3 nucleotides read TGCGCCAGCAGCACACCAGGGGCAGAAGAGACCCAGTACTTC.

This clonotype has more than one count but fewer than ten. The chain is built from TRBV6-1 and TRBJ2-3, with D maybe TRBD1 (5 bases). The CDR3 has 13 amino acids. V lost 6 bases, J lost 9 bases, and 16 bases lay in between. The germline gives CDR1 MNHNS, CDR2 SASEGT. For the CDR3, the DNA is TGTGCCAGCAGGCGAACCCCCCAGGGAACGCAGTATTTT. It is translated as CASRRTPQGTQYF.

Many counts were recorded for this clonotype. The chain recombines TRBV27 with TRBJ2-7, with TRBD2 identical over 16 bases. The CDR3 is 17 amino acids. Germline CDR1 is MNHEY and CDR2 is SMNVEV (reference sequence). The ends lost 7 bases at V and 2 bases at J; junction bases unmatched: 8. The CDR3 region is CASTPGTSGRGTYEQYF. As DNA, the CDR3 is TGTGCCAGCACCCCCGGGACTAGCGGGAGGGGAACCTACGAGCAGTACTTC.

This clonotype was seen only a few times. The CDR3 nucleotides read TGCAGTGCTAGAGATCTCACCACTGCGGAGAACTACGAGCAGTACTTC. Its translation: CSARDLTTAENYEQYF. The chain links TRBV20-1 to TRBJ2-7; D unresolved. The CDR3 sequence is 16 residues long. V dropped 0 bases and J dropped 3 bases, with 18 bases sitting between them. Germline lookup yields CDR1 DFQATT and CDR2 SNEGSKA (reference sequence).

To note about this clonotype: The junction departs from germline at one end; a sequencing error may be responsible. This chain connects TRBV2 to TRBJ2-3, with 7 bases lining up with TRBD1. There are 15 residues in the CDR3. Looked up from germline, CDR1 is SNHLY and CDR2 is FYNNEI. For the CDR3, the DNA is TGTGCCAGCAGTGAAGAGTGGGACAGCACAGATACGCAATATTTT. Residues: CASSEEWDSTDTQYF.